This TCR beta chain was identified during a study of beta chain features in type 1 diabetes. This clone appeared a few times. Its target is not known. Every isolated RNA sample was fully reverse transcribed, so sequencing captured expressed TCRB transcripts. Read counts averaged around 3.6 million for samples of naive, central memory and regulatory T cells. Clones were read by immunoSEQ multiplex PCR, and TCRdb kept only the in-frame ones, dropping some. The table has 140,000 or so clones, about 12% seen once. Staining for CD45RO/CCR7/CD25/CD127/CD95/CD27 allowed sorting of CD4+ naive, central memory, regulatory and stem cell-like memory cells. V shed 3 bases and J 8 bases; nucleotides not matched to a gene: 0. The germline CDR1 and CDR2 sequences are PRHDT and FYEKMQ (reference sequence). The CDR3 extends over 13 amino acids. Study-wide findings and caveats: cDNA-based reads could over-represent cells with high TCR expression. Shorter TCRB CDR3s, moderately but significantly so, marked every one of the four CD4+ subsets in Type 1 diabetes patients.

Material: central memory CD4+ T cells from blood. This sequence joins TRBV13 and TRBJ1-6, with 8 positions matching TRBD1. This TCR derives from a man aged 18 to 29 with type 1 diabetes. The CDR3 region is CASSLDRDSPLHF. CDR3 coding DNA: TGTGCCAGCAGCTTGGACAGGGATTCACCCCTCCACTTT.